A single sample is the source of the 21 T cell receptor beta chains below, sequenced in a study of T-cell memory formation after mild COVID-19. TCRdb redid the calling of the 5' RACE reads with MiXCR, one entry per CDR3 protein. The sample lists roughly 280,000 distinct CDR3 sequences, around 16% occurring once. Sequencing input: PBMCs or a T cell subset sorted from them (not recorded which). The receptors derive from a man younger than 35 who had mild COVID-19 (a few samples of this study predate the infection). Cell type and time point are not known.

DNA for the CDR3: TGTGCCAGCAGTCGCCAGGGGAGTGGACAAGAGACCCAGTACTTC. Protein product: CASSRQGSGQETQYF. This chain uses TRBV12-3 or TRBV12-4 with TRBJ2-5; tentatively, D is TRBD1 (6 bases). The CDR3 spans 15 residues. V gave up 5 bases and J gave up 2 bases, with 15 bases separating them.

This chain connects TRBV5-5 to TRBJ1-1; D is unclear. CDR1 is SGHKS, CDR2 YYEKEE, per germline (reference sequence). The CDR3 sequence is 14 residues long. V was trimmed by 4 bases and J by 1 base, leaving 11 bases between them. The CDR3 bases are TGTGCCAGCAGCAGCTGGAGCCAGAACACTGAAGCTTTCTTT. Amino acid sequence: CASSSWSQNTEAFF.

This clonotype was detected a few times. The chain recombines TRBV7-2 with TRBJ1-5; D is uncertain. This CDR3 comprises 15 residues. The germline gives CDR1 SGHTA, CDR2 FQGNSA. V was pared by 5 bases and J by 0 bases, with 11 bases between. The CDR3 DNA reads TGTGCCAGCAGCCACAGTTTCTATAGCAATCAGCCCCAGCATTTT. Translating gives CASSHSFYSNQPQHF. Combining the CDR3 with reference TRBV7-2 and TRBJ1-5 gives the whole variable domain GAGVSQSPSNKVTEKGKDVELRCDPISGHTALYWYRQSLGQGLEFLIYFQGNSAPDKSGLPSDRFSAERTGGSVSTLTIQRTQQEDSAVYLCASSHSFYSNQPQHFGDGTRLSIL.

The V call is TRBV23-1, the J call TRBJ1-5; tentatively, D is TRBD1 (5 bases). TRBV23-1 is an open reading frame, and its role is uncertain. V dropped 3 bases and J dropped 2 bases, with 11 bases sitting between them. The CDR3 covers 15 residues. The CDR3 loop is CASSHSRDGNQPQHF. Here the CDR3 DNA reads TGCGCCAGCAGTCATAGCAGGGATGGCAATCAGCCCCAGCATTTT.

This clonotype was seen a handful of times. This chain links TRBV27 with TRBJ2-6; D is undetermined. Trimming stripped 0 bases from V and 1 base from J, with 10 bases between. The germline V gene encodes CDR1 MNHEY and CDR2 SMNVEV (reference sequence). This CDR3 spans 17 amino acids. The CDR3 DNA reads as TGTGCCAGCAGTTTATCGATCAGAGATTCTGGGGCCAACGTCCTGACTTTC. This codes for CASSLSIRDSGANVLTF.

This chain uses TRBV20-1 with TRBJ1-5, with D tentatively TRBD1 (6 bases). This CDR3 has 14 amino acids. Trimming took off 4 bases at V and 7 bases at J, with 17 bases between the two ends. Germline-derived CDR1 and CDR2 are DFQATT and SNEGSKA (reference sequence). CDR3 region: CSAKTPGVGQPQHF. The CDR3 DNA follows: TGCAGTGCTAAAACCCCAGGGGTTGGGCAGCCCCAGCATTTT.

This chain uses TRBV7-2 with TRBJ2-1, with 8 positions matching TRBD2. From germline, CDR1 is SGHTA and CDR2 FQGNSA. V was pared by 1 base and J by 8 bases, with 7 bases of the junction left unmatched. This CDR3 is built from 15 residues. The CDR3 coding sequence is TGTGCCAGCAGCTTAGTAACTAGCGGTTGGGATGAGCAGTTCTTC. Translated: CASSLVTSGWDEQFF. Supplemented by reference TRBV7-2 and TRBJ2-1, the full variable domain reads GAGVSQSPSNKVTEKGKDVELRCDPISGHTALYWYRQSLGQGLEFLIYFQGNSAPDKSGLPSDRFSAERTGGSVSTLTIQRTQQEDSAVYLCASSLVTSGWDEQFFGPGTRLTVL.

The V call is TRBV7-9, the J call TRBJ2-7; 8 bases are a match to TRBD1. The germline CDR1 and CDR2 sequences are SEHNR and FQNEAQ (reference sequence). With V trimmed by 6 bases and J by 4 bases, 11 bases remained unmatched. This CDR3 has 15 amino acids. The CDR3 DNA is TGTGCCAGCAGATACCAGGGGGCGGCCAGTTACGAGCAGTACTTC. Translated, it gives CASRYQGAASYEQYF.

This chain joins TRBV5-1 and TRBJ2-7; weak D call: TRBD1 (6 bases). CDR1 SGHRS and CDR2 YFSETQ come from the germline V gene. The CDR3 extends over 14 amino acids. V lost 5 bases and J 3 bases, leaving 15 bases between the germline ends. In nucleotides, the CDR3 is TGCGCCAGCAGTCGTGAGGACAGTTACTACGAGCAGTACTTC. Its protein product is CASSREDSYYEQYF.

This clonotype showed up just a few times. This chain links TRBV29-1 with TRBJ1-4; D gene unclear. Germline lookup yields CDR1 SQVTM and CDR2 ANQGSEA. V was trimmed by 4 bases and J by 4 bases, leaving 7 bases between them. This CDR3 comprises 12 residues. The DNA for the CDR3 is TGCAGCGTTGGAATGGGTAATGAAAAACTGTTTTTT. Translated: CSVGMGNEKLFF.

This clonotype was observed a handful of times. The chain carries TRBV5-1 and TRBJ2-3; no firm D call. The CDR3 totals 15 residues. The germline CDR1 and CDR2 sequences are SGHRS and YFSETQ. V lost 5 bases and J 2 bases, leaving 15 bases between the germline ends. Written as DNA, the CDR3 is TGCGCCAGCAGGATGGCAAGCCCACCCACAGATACGCAGTATTTT. It encodes CASRMASPPTDTQYF.

This chain connects TRBV7-9 to TRBJ2-1; unclear D gene. The germline gives CDR1 SEHNR, CDR2 FQNEAQ (reference sequence). Trimming left V 5 bases short and J 6 bases short, with 11 bases between. The length of the CDR3 is 13 residues. The CDR3 DNA reads as TGTGCCAGCAGCCCAGAACCGGTCAATGAGCAGTTCTTC. It codes for CASSPEPVNEQFF.

The rearrangement joins TRBV4-3 to TRBJ1-6; weak D call: TRBD1 (5 bases). CDR3 length: 17 residues. Per the germline V gene, CDR1 is LGHNA and CDR2 is YSLEER. V was trimmed by 0 bases and J by 6 bases, leaving 15 bases between them. CDR3 nucleotides: TGCGCCAGCAGCCAAGATCATGGGTACAGGTCTAATTCACCCCTCCACTTT. It yields the protein CASSQDHGYRSNSPLHF.

This clonotype was seen at least ten times. V gene TRBV20-1 combines with J gene TRBJ2-7; unclear D gene. Germline assignment: CDR1 DFQATT and CDR2 SNEGSKA (reference sequence). The V and J ends lost 4 bases and 4 bases respectively, with 8 bases between them. This CDR3 is built from 11 residues. CDR3 bases: TGCAGTGCTATAACCGCTTACGAGCAGTACGTC. Translation: CSAITAYEQYV.

The rearrangement uses TRBV9 and TRBJ1-1; no clear D gene. Germline V gene lookup returns CDR1 SGDLS and CDR2 YYNGEE. CDR3 length: 13 amino acids. V was trimmed by 4 bases and J by 1 base, leaving 8 bases between them. The CDR3 nucleotides read TGTGCCAGCAGCCCCATCCGGAACACTGAAGCTTTCTTT. This translates into CASSPIRNTEAFF.

V and J are TRBV13 and TRBJ1-4, with unresolved D. V lost 5 bases and J lost 5, with 15 bases in between. The CDR3 length is 15 residues. In germline, CDR1 is PRHDT, CDR2 FYEKMQ (reference sequence). The CDR3 DNA is TGTGCCAGCAGCAGAGGGCCAGATCCAAATGAAAAACTGTTTTTT. It translates to CASSRGPDPNEKLFF. Based on the CDR3 plus reference TRBV13 and TRBJ1-4, the full variable domain is AAGVIQSPRHLIKEKRETATLKCYPIPRHDTVYWYQQGPGQDPQFLISFYEKMQSDKGSIPDRFSAQQFSDYHSELNMSSLELGDSALYFCASSRGPDPNEKLFFGSGTQLSVL.

Only a few counts were recorded for this clonotype. The V and J genes are TRBV24-1 and TRBJ1-5; D is unresolved. The CDR3 sequence is 12 residues long. V was shortened by 6 bases and J by 2 bases, with 4 bases between the two germline ends. Germline assignment: CDR1 KGHDR and CDR2 SFDVKD. CDR3 sequence (DNA): TGTGCCACCAGTTACGGCAATCAGCCCCAGCATTTT. Its translation is CATSYGNQPQHF.

V gene TRBV7-2 combines with J gene TRBJ1-4, with D possibly TRBD1 on 5 matching bases. This CDR3 has 15 residues. V was trimmed by 5 bases and J by 7 bases, leaving 17 bases between them. Germline CDR1 and CDR2: SGHTA and FQGNSA. This CDR3 is CASSQRGGRVEKLFF. CDR3 DNA sequence: TGTGCCAGCAGCCAAAGGGGAGGGCGCGTTGAAAAACTGTTTTTT. Full variable domain (remainder filled in from reference TRBV7-2 and TRBJ1-4): GAGVSQSPSNKVTEKGKDVELRCDPISGHTALYWYRQSLGQGLEFLIYFQGNSAPDKSGLPSDRFSAERTGGSVSTLTIQRTQQEDSAVYLCASSQRGGRVEKLFFGSGTQLSVL.

This clonotype was seen a few times. In nucleotides, the CDR3 is TGCGCCAGCAGCCGACCCGGGCCGAAGACCTACGAGCAGTACTTC. It translates to CASSRPGPKTYEQYF. The chain recombines TRBV4-1 with TRBJ2-7; no clear D gene. The V gene's germline CDR1 is MGHRA and CDR2 YSYEKL. V lost 4 bases and J 2 bases, leaving 15 bases between the germline ends. CDR3 size: 15 residues.

This clonotype turned up a few times. The chain has TRBV9 and TRBJ2-1; 11 bases line up with TRBD2. The CDR3 extends over 18 amino acids. V gave up 4 bases and J gave up 0 bases; unmatched junction bases: 9. Per the germline V gene, CDR1 is SGDLS and CDR2 is YYNGEE. CDR3 amino acids: CASSLLAGDHSSYNEQFF. The CDR3 nucleotides are TGTGCCAGCAGCTTACTAGCGGGGGACCATAGCTCCTACAATGAGCAGTTCTTC.

The chain uses TRBV29-1 and TRBJ2-1; D is unclear. The germline V gene has CDR1 SQVTM and CDR2 ANQGSEA. There are 16 residues in the CDR3. V was cut by 0 bases and J by 2 bases, with 14 bases left in between. The CDR3 sequence: CSVEELGLKTYNEQFF. Written as DNA, the CDR3 is TGCAGCGTTGAAGAGTTAGGTCTGAAAACCTACAATGAGCAGTTCTTC.